This entry describes one T cell receptor (beta chain). Its target is unknown. It was focal radiation plus CTLA-4 blockade with ipilimumab that patients with chemo-refractory metastatic non-small-cell lung cancer received. Germline CDR1 is SGDLS and CDR2 is YYNGEE. The CDR3 is made up of 17 amino acids. The J segment lost 4 bases and the V segment lost 0 bases, leaving 3 bases of the junction unmatched. Sequencing used immunoSEQ multiplex PCR; TCRdb keeps in-frame clones, though not all of them. The sample gives some 98,000 clones, more than 75% of which show up once; around 3.6% is in the top ten. The data belong to a study of radiotherapy plus CTLA-4 blockade in lung cancer. Study in general: Objective responses emerged in 15% to 20% of patients, and 30% to 40% attained disease control. Study outcomes and limitations: Interferon-beta and early blood T cell clone dynamics reportedly predicted response best. Clones of tumor-derived TCRs expanded in blood after radiotherapy plus ipilimumab.

This material consisted of peripheral blood, taken from a patient treated with radiotherapy plus ipilimumab. The TCR comes from a human donor with non-small cell lung cancer who had a partial response to radiotherapy plus ipilimumab. J is TRBJ2-5 and V is TRBV9; 16 bases align to TRBD2. The CDR3 reads CASSVEGLAGGGETQYF. The DNA for the CDR3 is TGTGCCAGCAGCGTAGAGGGACTAGCGGGAGGGGGAGAGACCCAGTACTTC.